The rows below give T cell receptor beta chains drawn from one sample of a study of control samples from healthy donors and cancer patients. Some clones are missing from TCRdb's copy, which holds only in-frame ones; the method was immunoSEQ multiplex PCR. This sample has 100,000 to 150,000 clones; 88% occur once, and the top ten carry about 3.2%. Sequences were obtained from blood. The receptors come from a man aged 50 to 60 in good health. CDR3s include the opening cysteine and the closing phenylalanine or tryptophan. The D gene is left open where the match is weak. The size of a clone is reported for some rows only, either as once, few or many, or as a class for expanded clones.

clone_size	v_call	cdr3_length	j_call	d_call	cdr3_aa	cdr3_nt
NA	TRBV19	14	TRBJ2-2	NA	CASSFFQGNGELFF	TGTGCCAGTAGTTTTTTTCAGGGCAACGGGGAGCTGTTTTTT
NA	TRBV28	15	TRBJ1-1	NA	CASSLAQLGGTEAFF	TGTGCCAGCAGTTTAGCGCAGCTGGGCGGCACTGAAGCTTTCTTT
NA	TRBV5-6	16	TRBJ2-1	TRBD1	CASTFTGTEAFDEQFF	TGTGCCAGCACCTTTACCGGGACAGAGGCCTTCGATGAGCAGTTCTTC
NA	TRBV7-3	12	TRBJ2-2	NA	CASSLISGELFF	TGTGCCAGCAGCTTAATTTCCGGGGAGCTGTTTTTT
few	TRBV5-5	13	TRBJ1-5	NA	CASSLDGDQPQHF	TGTGCCAGCAGCTTGGATGGGGATCAGCCCCAGCATTTT
NA	TRBV5-8	15	TRBJ1-1	NA	CASSLIPLPDTEAFF	TGTGCCAGCAGCTTAATACCGCTCCCGGACACTGAAGCTTTCTTT
NA	TRBV4-1	14	TRBJ1-5	NA	CASSPTGYNQPQHF	TGCGCCAGCAGCCCTACGGGGTACAATCAGCCCCAGCATTTT
NA	TRBV7-3	15	TRBJ2-1	TRBD2	CASSLSGGASNEQFF	TGTGCCAGCAGCTTAAGCGGGGGGGCGAGTAATGAGCAGTTCTTC
NA	TRBV6-5	15	TRBJ2-5	TRBD2	CASSIGLAGSETQYF	TGTGCCAGCAGTATAGGGCTAGCGGGGTCCGAGACCCAGTACTTC
NA	TRBV2	12	TRBJ1-2	TRBD1	CASGGDRGGYTF	TGTGCCAGCGGGGGGGACAGGGGTGGCTACACCTTC
NA	TRBV11-3	13	TRBJ1-4	NA	CASSLRSNEKLFF	TGTGCCAGCAGCTTACGCAGTAATGAAAAACTGTTTTTT
NA	TRBV7-9	13	TRBJ2-1	NA	CASSLGLYNEQFF	TGTGCCAGCAGCTTAGGGCTTTACAATGAGCAGTTCTTC
NA	TRBV5-1	15	TRBJ2-2	NA	CASSTGFGQSGELFF	TGCGCCAGCAGCACTGGTTTCGGCCAGTCCGGGGAGCTGTTTTTT
NA	TRBV3-1/TRBV3-2	14	TRBJ2-5	NA	CASSEGTRQETQYF	TGTGCCAGCAGCGAAGGGACACGCCAAGAGACCCAGTACTTC
NA	TRBV10-1	14	TRBJ2-2	TRBD1	CASSGTGNTGELFF	TGCGCCAGCAGTGGGACAGGGAACACCGGGGAGCTGTTTTTT
NA	TRBV13	16	TRBJ2-1	TRBD2	CASSHTLAGGHNEQFF	TGTGCCAGCAGCCACACACTAGCGGGGGGCCACAATGAGCAGTTCTTC
NA	TRBV27	15	TRBJ1-5	NA	CASSLSWGVNQPQHF	TGTGCCAGCAGTTTATCGTGGGGAGTCAATCAGCCCCAGCATTTT
NA	TRBV4-1	15	TRBJ1-2	NA	CASSQEGGGYYGYTF	TGCGCCAGCAGCCAAGAAGGGGGGGGATACTATGGCTACACCTTC